This T cell receptor beta chain was profiled in a study of CD8+CD57+ T cells in acquired aplastic anemia. The overall study: Across the sorted CD4+ and CD8+ cells, DNA amounts averaged about 3 ug. Findings and limits, study-wide: Both patients and controls carried the same twenty-nine CD8+ CDR3 sequences.

The CDR3 has 12 residues. Germline CDR1 and CDR2: ENHRY and SYGVKD. The V and J ends lost 6 bases and 11 bases respectively, with 13 bases between them. For sequencing, patients were chosen who had shown expansion of CD8+CD57+ cells by flow cytometry. The blood sampling took place in patients who had so far received no therapy. In regard to this clonotype: Its antigen is not known.

Investigators profiled TCR beta VDJ and CDR3 from genomic DNA template. Each CDR3 protein is one row after TCRdb ran MiXCR on the reads. Of around 220,000 distinct CDR3 sequences listed, roughly 50% are singletons. This TCR came from a human donor with aplastic anemia. Sequencing was carried out using sorted CD4+, CD8+, or CD8+CD57+ T cells (not recorded which) from PBMCs. The chain carries TRBV10-3 and TRBJ1-4, with D perhaps TRBD1 (6 bases). The CDR3 nucleotides read TGTGCCATCAGCCTAGGGGGGAGCAAACTGTTTTTT. This encodes CAISLGGSKLFF.